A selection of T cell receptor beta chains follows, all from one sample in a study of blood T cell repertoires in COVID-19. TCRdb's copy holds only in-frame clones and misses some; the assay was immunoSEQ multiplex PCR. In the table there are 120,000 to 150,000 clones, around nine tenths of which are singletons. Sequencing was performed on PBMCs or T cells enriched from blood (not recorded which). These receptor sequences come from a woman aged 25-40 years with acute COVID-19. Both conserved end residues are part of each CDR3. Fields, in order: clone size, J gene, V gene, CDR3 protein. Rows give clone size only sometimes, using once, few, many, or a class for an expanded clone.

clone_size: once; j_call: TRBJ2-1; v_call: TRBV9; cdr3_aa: CASSVAGTSGNEQFF
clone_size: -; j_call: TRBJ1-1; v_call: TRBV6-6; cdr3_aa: CASSYSGVPEAFF
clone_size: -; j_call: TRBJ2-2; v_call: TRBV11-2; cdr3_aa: CASSGSGTGGFAGELFF
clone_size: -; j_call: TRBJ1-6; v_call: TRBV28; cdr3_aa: CASSSLRGNNSPLHF
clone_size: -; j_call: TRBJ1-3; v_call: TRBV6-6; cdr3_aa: CASSWDNSGNTIYF
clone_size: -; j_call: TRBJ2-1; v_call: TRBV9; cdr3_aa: CASSPSGRAGNEQFF
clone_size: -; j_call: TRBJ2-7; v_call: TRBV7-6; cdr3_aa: CASSPGPNYEQYF
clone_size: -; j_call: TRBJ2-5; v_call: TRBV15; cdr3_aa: CATSREPPGTGRQETQYF
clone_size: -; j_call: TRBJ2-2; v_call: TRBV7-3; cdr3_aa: CASSLAGPTGELFF
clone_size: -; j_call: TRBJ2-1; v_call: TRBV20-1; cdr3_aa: CSASLARTGLSPVIPFF
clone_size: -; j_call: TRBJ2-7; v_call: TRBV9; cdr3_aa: CASSVAETGMEYEQYF
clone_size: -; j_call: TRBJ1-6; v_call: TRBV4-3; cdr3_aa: CASSQDDYSLLSDFNSPLHF
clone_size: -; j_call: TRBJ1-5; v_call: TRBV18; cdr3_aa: CASTGTGNQPQHF
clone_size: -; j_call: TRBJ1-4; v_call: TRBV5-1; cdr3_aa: CASSPSMFDEKLFF
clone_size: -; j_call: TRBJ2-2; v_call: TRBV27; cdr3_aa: CASSLGLATGELFF
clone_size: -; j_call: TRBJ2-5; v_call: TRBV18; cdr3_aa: CASRRVGETQYF
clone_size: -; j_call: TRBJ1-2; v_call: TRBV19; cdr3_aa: CASSEAGTGGYGYTF
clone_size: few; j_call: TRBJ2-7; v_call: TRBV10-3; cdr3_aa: CAISGGTGERYEQYF
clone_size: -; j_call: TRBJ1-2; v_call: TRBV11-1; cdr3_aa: CASSLAGTGYYGYTF
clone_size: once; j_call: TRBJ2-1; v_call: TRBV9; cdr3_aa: CASSPYGQGSFPEQFF
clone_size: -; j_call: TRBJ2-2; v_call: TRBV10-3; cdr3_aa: CAISESGSGRTGELFF
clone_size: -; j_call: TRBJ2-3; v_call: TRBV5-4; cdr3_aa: CASSAKQGSGTDTQYF
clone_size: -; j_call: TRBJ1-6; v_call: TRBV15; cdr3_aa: CATSNTGNSPLHF
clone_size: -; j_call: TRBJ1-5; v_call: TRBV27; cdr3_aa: CASSLSGRSNQPQHF
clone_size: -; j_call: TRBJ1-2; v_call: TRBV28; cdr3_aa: CASSFLYSRRGYTF
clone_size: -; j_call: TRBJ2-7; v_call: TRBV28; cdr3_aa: CASSLLYEQYF
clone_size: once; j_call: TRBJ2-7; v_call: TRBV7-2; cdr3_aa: CASSLAAGKYEQYF
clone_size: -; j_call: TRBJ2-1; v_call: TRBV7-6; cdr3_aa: CASSSRPPPGGYNEQFF
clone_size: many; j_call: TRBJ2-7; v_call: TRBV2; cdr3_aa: CASSEKTGSYEQYF
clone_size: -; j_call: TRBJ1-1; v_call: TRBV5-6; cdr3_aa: CASSLGDQGAFTEAFF
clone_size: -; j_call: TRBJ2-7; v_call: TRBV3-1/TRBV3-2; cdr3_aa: CASSQTSGRELEQYF
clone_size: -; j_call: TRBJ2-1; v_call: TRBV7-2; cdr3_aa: CASSLGSGQSYNEQFF
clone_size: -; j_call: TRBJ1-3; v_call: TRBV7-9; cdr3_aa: CASSLASSGNTIYF
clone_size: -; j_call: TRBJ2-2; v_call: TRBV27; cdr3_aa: CATLRRADLETGELFF
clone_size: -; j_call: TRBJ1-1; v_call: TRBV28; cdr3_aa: CASRSFGTEAFF
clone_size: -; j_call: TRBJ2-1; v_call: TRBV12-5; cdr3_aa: CASGLVLSRDYNEQFF
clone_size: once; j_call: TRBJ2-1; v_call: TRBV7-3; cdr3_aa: CASSLPQGGSHEQFF
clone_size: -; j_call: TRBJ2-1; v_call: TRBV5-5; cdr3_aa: CASSLAGLAGPPSSYNEQFF
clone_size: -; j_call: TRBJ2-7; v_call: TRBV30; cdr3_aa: CAWSPGTGRYEQYF
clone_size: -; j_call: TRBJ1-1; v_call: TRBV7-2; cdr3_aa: CASSPGTGVNTEAFF
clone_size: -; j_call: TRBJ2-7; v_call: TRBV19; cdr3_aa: CASSTFSGGLIEQYF
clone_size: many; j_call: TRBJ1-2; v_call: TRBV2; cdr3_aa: CASIRGTDMNYGYTF
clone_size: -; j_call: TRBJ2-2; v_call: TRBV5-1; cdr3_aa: CASSRDSFNTGELFF
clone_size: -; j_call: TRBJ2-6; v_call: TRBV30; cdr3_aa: CAWSGPRAGANVLTF
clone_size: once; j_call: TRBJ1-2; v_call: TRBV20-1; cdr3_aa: CSARQPYGYTF
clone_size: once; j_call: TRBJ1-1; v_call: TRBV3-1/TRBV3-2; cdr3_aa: CASSQVQGGTEAFF
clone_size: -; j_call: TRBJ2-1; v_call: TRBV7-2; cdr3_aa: CASSLVSSETYNEQFF
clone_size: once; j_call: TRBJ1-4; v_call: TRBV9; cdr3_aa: CASNRGQGATNEKLFF
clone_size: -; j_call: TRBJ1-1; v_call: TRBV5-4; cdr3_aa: CASSRGRGAAEAFF
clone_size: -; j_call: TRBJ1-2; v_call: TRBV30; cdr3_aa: CAWSRDTSLYGYTF
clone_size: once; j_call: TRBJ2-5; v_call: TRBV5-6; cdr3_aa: CASSGILAGEYQETQYF
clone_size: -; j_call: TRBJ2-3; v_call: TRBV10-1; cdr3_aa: CAIYHRVPTDTQYF
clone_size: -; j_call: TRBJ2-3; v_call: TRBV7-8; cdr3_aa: CASSSIVGTSGSGSDTQYF